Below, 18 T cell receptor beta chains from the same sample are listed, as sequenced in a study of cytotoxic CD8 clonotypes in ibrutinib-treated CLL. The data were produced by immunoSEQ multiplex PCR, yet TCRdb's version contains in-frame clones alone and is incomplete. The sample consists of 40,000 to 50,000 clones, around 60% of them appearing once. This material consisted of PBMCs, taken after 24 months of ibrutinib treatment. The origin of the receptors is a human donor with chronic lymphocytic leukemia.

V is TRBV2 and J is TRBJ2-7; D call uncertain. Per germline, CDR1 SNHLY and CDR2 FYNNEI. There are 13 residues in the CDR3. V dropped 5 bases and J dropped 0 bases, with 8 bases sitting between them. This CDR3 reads CASSIPSSYEQYF. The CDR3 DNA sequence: TGTGCCAGCAGTATCCCAAGCTCCTACGAGCAGTACTTC.

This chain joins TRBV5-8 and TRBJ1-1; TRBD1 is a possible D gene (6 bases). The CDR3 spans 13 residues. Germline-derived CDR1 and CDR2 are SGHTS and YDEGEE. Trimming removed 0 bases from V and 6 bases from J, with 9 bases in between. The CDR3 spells CASSLGWGPEAFF. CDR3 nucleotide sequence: TGTGCCAGCAGCTTGGGTTGGGGGCCTGAAGCTTTCTTT.

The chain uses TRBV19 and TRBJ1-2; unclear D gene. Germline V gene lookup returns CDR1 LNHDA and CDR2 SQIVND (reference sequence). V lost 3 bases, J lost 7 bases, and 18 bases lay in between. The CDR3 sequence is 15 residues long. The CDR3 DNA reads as TGTGCCAGTAGTATCCCCACCGACGATCAGGTTGGCTACACCTTC. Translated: CASSIPTDDQVGYTF.

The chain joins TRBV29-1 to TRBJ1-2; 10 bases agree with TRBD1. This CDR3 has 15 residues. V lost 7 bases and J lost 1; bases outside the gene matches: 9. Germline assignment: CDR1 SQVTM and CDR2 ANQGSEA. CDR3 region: CSAPGTGAFNYGYTF. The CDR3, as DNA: TGCAGCGCCCCCGGGACAGGGGCCTTTAACTATGGCTACACCTTC.

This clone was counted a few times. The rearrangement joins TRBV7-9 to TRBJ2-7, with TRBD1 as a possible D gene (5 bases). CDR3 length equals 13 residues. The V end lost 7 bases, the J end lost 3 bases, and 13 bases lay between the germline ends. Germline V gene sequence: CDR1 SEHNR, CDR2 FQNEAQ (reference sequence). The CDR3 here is CASNFAGFYEQYF. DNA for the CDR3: TGTGCCAGCAACTTTGCAGGGTTCTACGAGCAGTACTTC.

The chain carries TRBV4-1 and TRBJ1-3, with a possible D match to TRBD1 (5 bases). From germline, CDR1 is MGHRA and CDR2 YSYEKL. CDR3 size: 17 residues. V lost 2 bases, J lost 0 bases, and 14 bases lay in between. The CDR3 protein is CASSQPIGGPSGNTIYF. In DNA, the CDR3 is TGCGCCAGCAGCCAACCTATCGGGGGTCCCTCTGGAAACACCATATATTTT.

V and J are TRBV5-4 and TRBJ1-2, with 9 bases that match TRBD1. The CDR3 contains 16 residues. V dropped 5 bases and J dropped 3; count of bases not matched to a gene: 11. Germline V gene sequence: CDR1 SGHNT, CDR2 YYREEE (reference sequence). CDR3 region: CASRRDREYDDYGYTF. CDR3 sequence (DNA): TGTGCCAGCAGGAGGGACAGGGAGTATGATGACTATGGCTACACCTTC.

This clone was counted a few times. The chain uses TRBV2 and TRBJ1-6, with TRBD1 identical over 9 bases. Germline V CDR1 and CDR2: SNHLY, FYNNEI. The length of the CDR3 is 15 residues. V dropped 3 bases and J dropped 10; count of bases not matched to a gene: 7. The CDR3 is CASSEIGQGYSPLHF. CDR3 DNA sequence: TGTGCCAGCAGTGAGATTGGACAGGGGTACTCACCCCTCCACTTT.

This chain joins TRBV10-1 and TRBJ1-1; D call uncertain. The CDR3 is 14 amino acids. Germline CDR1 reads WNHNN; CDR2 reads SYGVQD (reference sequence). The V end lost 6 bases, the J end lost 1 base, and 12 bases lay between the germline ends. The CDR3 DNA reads TGCGCCAGCAGAGATCGGACGGCGAACACTGAAGCTTTCTTT. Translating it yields CASRDRTANTEAFF.

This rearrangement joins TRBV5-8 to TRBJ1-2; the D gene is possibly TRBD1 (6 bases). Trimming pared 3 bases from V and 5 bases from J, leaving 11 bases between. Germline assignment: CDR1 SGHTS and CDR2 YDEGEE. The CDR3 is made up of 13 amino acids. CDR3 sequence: CASSSGTHYGYTF. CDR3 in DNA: TGTGCCAGCAGCTCCGGGACACATTATGGCTACACCTTC.

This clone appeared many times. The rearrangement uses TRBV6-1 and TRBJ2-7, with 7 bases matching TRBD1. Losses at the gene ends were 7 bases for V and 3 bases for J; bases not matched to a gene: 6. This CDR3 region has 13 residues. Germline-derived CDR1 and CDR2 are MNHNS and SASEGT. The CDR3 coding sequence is TGTGCCAGCAACTTCGACAGGGACTACGAGCAGTACTTC. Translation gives CASNFDRDYEQYF.

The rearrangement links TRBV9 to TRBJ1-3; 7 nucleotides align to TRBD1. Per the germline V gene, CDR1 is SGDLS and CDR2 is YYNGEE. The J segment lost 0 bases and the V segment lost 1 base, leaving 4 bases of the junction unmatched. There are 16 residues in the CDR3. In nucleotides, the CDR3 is TGTGCCAGCAGCGTACTGGGACAGTTCTCTGGAAACACCATATATTTT. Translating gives CASSVLGQFSGNTIYF.

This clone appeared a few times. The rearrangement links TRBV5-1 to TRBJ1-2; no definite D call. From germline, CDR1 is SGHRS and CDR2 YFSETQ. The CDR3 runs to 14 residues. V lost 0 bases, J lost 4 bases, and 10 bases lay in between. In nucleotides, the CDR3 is TGCGCCAGCAGCTTGGAGGGTCGGTCCTATGGCTACACCTTC. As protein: CASSLEGRSYGYTF.

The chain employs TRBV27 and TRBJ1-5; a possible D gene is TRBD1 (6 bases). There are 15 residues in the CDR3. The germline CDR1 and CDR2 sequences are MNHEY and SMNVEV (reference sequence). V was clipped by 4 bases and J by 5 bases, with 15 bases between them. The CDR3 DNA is TGTGCCAGCAGTTGGGGGGGCAGGGTGGATCAGCCCCAGCATTTT. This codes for CASSWGGRVDQPQHF.

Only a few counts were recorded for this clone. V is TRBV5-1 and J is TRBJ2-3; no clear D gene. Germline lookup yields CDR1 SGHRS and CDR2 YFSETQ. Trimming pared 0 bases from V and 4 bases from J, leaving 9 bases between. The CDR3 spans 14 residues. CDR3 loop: CASSLVGSADTQYF. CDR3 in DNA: TGCGCCAGCAGCTTGGTAGGGTCGGCAGATACGCAGTATTTT. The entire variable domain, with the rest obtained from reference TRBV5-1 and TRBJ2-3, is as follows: KAGVTQTPRYLIKTRGQQVTLSCSPISGHRSVSWYQQTPGQGLQFLFEYFSETQRNKGNFPGRFSGRQFSNSRSEMNVSTLELGDSALYLCASSLVGSADTQYFGPGTRLTVL.

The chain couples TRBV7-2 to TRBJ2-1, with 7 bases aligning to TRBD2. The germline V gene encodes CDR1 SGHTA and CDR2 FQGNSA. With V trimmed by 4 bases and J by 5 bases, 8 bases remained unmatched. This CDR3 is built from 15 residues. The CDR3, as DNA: TGTGCCAGCAGCTACGGGGGGTCCCCCGACAATGAGCAGTTCTTC. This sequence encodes CASSYGGSPDNEQFF.

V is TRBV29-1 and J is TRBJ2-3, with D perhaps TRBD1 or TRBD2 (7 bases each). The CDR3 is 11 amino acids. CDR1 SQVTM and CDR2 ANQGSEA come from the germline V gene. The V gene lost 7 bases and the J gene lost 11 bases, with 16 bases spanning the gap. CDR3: CSGGGQRGQYF. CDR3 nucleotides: TGCAGCGGGGGGGGACAGCGCGGGCAGTATTTT.

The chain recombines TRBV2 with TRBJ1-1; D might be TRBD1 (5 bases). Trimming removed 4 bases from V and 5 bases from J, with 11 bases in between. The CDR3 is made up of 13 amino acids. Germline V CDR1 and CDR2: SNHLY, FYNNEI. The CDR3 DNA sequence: TGTGCCAGCAGTGGGACGGGGGAGACTGAAGCTTTCTTT. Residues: CASSGTGETEAFF.